This is a list of T cell receptor beta chains from one sample in a study of cytomegalovirus exposure and HLA in healthy donors. Profiling relied on immunoSEQ multiplex PCR, and the TCRdb table lists in-frame clones only, not all of them. The sample records 100,000 to 150,000 clones, around 72% being singletons. Sequencing was performed on PBMCs. The receptors shown here come from a man aged 25-45 years in good health and CMV-seronegative. The CDR3 runs from the conserved cysteine through the conserved F or W. A D gene is named only where the DNA matches it firmly. The size of a clone is reported for some rows only, either as once, few or many, or as a class for expanded clones.

J | D | size | V | DNA | CDR3
TRBJ2-1 | TRBD1 | NA | TRBV18 | TGTGCCAGCTCACTGCCGGGACAGACTACGAATGAGCAGTTCTTC | CASSLPGQTTNEQFF
TRBJ2-7 | NA | NA | TRBV18 | TGTGCCAGCTCCCCGCCCCCGCGGGCACACGAGCAGTACTTC | CASSPPPRAHEQYF
TRBJ2-7 | NA | NA | TRBV4-2 | TGTGCCAGCAGTCACTTGGCGAGGGGGGGGCCGGACGAGCAGTACTTC | CASSHLARGGPDEQYF
TRBJ2-5 | NA | NA | TRBV7-3 | TGTGCCAGCAGCCCGACAGGCCTTCAAGAGACCCAGTACTTC | CASSPTGLQETQYF
TRBJ1-1 | NA | NA | TRBV29-1 | TGCAGCGCCATCCTATTAGCGAGTGAAGCTTTCTTT | CSAILLASEAFF
TRBJ2-1 | NA | NA | TRBV29-1 | TGCAGCGTTCTACCCGCGGGGCCTGGCTCCTACAATGAGCAGTTCTTC | CSVLPAGPGSYNEQFF
TRBJ2-5 | TRBD1 | NA | TRBV5-1 | TGCGCCAGCAGCTTCTCCGGACAGGGGGAGACCCAGTACTTC | CASSFSGQGETQYF
TRBJ2-3 | TRBD1 | NA | TRBV7-2 | TGTGCCAGCAGCTGGTCCGGGGGACAGGCCGATACGCAGTATTTT | CASSWSGGQADTQYF
TRBJ2-7 | NA | NA | TRBV18 | TGTGCCAGCTCGATAGGTCGGACAGACTACGAGCAGTACTTC | CASSIGRTDYEQYF
TRBJ1-5 | NA | NA | TRBV28 | TGTGCCAGCAGTTTGCCAGGCAGGGGAGGCAATCAGCCCCAGCATTTT | CASSLPGRGGNQPQHF
TRBJ2-2 | NA | NA | TRBV5-1 | TGCGCCAGCAGTCGTTATCGCGGGGAGCTGTTTTTT | CASSRYRGELFF
TRBJ1-2 | NA | NA | TRBV28 | TGTGCCAGCAGTTTTGGGGGCGAGACGGTGCGTCACTATGGCTACACCTTC | CASSFGGETVRHYGYTF
TRBJ2-5 | NA | NA | TRBV13 | TGTGCCAGCAGCTTGAGGGAGACCCAGTACTTC | CASSLRETQYF
TRBJ1-1 | TRBD1 | NA | TRBV7-9 | TGTGCCAGCAGCTTCTCCGGGACAGCAAACACTGAAGCTTTCTTT | CASSFSGTANTEAFF
TRBJ2-3 | NA | once | TRBV5-6 | TGTGCCAGCTCATTGAGGGGGACCACAGATACGCAGTATTTT | CASSLRGTTDTQYF
TRBJ1-2 | NA | NA | TRBV6-5 | TGTGCCAGCAGTTACTCGGCCAGACTTAACTATGGCTACACCTTC | CASSYSARLNYGYTF
TRBJ2-5 | TRBD1 | NA | TRBV2 | TGTGCCAGCTTACGAACACAGGGGAAAGAGACCCAGTACTTC | CASLRTQGKETQYF
TRBJ2-3 | NA | once | TRBV11-2 | TGTGCCAGCACCTTCGTGACAGATACGCAGTATTTT | CASTFVTDTQYF
TRBJ1-2 | TRBD1 | NA | TRBV4-3 | TGCGCCAGCAGCCAGATGGGGACAGGCGTCAACTATGGCTACACCTTC | CASSQMGTGVNYGYTF
TRBJ2-7 | NA | NA | TRBV6-5 | TGTGCCAGCAGAGCTAGCTCCTACGAGCAGTACTTC | CASRASSYEQYF
TRBJ1-1 | NA | NA | TRBV5-4 | TGTGCCAGCAGCCCCAGACAGAACGTGAACACTGAAGCTTTCTTT | CASSPRQNVNTEAFF
TRBJ1-1 | NA | NA | TRBV23-1 | TGCGCCAGCAGTCAAGAGCGGGGGCGGGAGAACACTGAAGCTTTCTTT | CASSQERGRENTEAFF
TRBJ2-5 | NA | NA | TRBV5-1 | TGCGCCAGCAGCTGGAGGGGCCAAGAGACCCAGTACTTC | CASSWRGQETQYF
TRBJ1-3 | TRBD1 | NA | TRBV6-1 | TGTGCCAGCAGCCGGACAGGGGACTCTGGAAACACCATATATTTT | CASSRTGDSGNTIYF
TRBJ1-2 | TRBD1 | NA | TRBV7-2 | TGTGCCAGCAGCCCCTGGACAGGGGGCAGCTATGGCTACACCTTC | CASSPWTGGSYGYTF
TRBJ2-7 | TRBD1 | NA | TRBV6-5 | TGTGCCAGCAGTGAACAGGGGGCTAACTACGAGCAGTACTTC | CASSEQGANYEQYF
TRBJ2-5 | TRBD1 | NA | TRBV18 | TGTGCCAGCTCACCAGGGACAGCAGCCGCCCAAGAGACCCAGTACTTC | CASSPGTAAAQETQYF
TRBJ2-7 | TRBD1 | NA | TRBV6-5 | TGTGCCAGCAGTTACTCCACAGGGGAGAGGGAATACGAGCAGTACTTC | CASSYSTGEREYEQYF
TRBJ1-1 | NA | NA | TRBV6-6 | TGTGCCAGCAGTTTACCCAACAGCGGGCGGACTGAAGCTTTCTTT | CASSLPNSGRTEAFF
TRBJ2-2 | NA | few | TRBV7-9 | TGTGCCAGCAGCGGGCAAGTGGAAGGCTCCGGGGAGCTGTTTTTT | CASSGQVEGSGELFF
TRBJ1-1 | NA | NA | TRBV20-1 | TGCAGTGCACAGGATTGGCCTGAAGCTTTCTTT | CSAQDWPEAFF
TRBJ2-2 | NA | NA | TRBV21-1 | TGTGCCAGCAGCGACGGACTAGCGGGGGGTCTGAACACCGGGGAGCTGTTTTTT | CASSDGLAGGLNTGELFF
TRBJ2-1 | NA | few | TRBV5-1 | TGCGCCAGCAGCTTGGGCCGAGGGGGTAATGAGCAGTTCTTC | CASSLGRGGNEQFF
TRBJ1-4 | TRBD1 | NA | TRBV28 | TGTGCCAGCAGTTTAGGGACAGGGGTAGAAAAACTGTTTTTT | CASSLGTGVEKLFF
TRBJ2-3 | NA | NA | TRBV5-1 | TGCGCCAGCAGCTTGCAGGGGGGCGGGAGCACAGATACGCAGTATTTT | CASSLQGGGSTDTQYF
TRBJ1-2 | TRBD1 | NA | TRBV2 | TGTGCCAGCAGTGATTCCGGACAGGGCACTCCCCTCGACTATGGCTACACCTTC | CASSDSGQGTPLDYGYTF
TRBJ1-4 | NA | few | TRBV25-1 | TGTGCCAGCAGTGAATATACACAGGGCGTACCAGATAGGGAAAAACTGTTTTTT | CASSEYTQGVPDREKLFF
TRBJ2-2 | NA | NA | TRBV6-5 | TGTGCCAGCAGTTCGAGAGGGGAGCTGTTTTTT | CASSSRGELFF
TRBJ2-7 | TRBD2 | few | TRBV28 | TGTGCCAGCAGACGCAGGGAGGGCGAGCAGTACTTC | CASRRREGEQYF
TRBJ1-5 | NA | NA | TRBV4-1 | TGCGCCAGCAGCCAATCCAGGGTTTATCAGCCCCAGCATTTT | CASSQSRVYQPQHF